This passage covers 22 T cell receptor beta chains from one sample sequenced in a study of siplizumab effects on memory and regulatory T cells. Method: immunoSEQ multiplex PCR; TCRdb's copy keeps in-frame clones and lacks some. The sample includes nearly 85,000 clones, around 93% of them seen just once. The sample comprised CD8+ T cells sorted from blood. Receptors originate from a human donor in good health.

The chain uses TRBV7-9 and TRBJ2-1; a possible D gene is TRBD2 (6 bases). The V and J ends lost 5 bases and 9 bases respectively, with 14 bases between them. CDR1 is SEHNR, CDR2 FQNEAQ, per germline (reference sequence). The CDR3 runs to 13 residues. The CDR3 coding sequence is TGTGCCAGCAGCCCGGGGAGGTCGGGTGAGCAGTTCTTC. Encoded protein: CASSPGRSGEQFF.

The CDR3 DNA reads TGTGCCAGCAGCGACTCCCCCGGAAAGACAGGGTTAGGGGATACGCAGTATTTT. This encodes CASSDSPGKTGLGDTQYF. V and J are TRBV9 and TRBJ2-3; 7 bases fit TRBD1. V lost 3 bases, J lost 6 bases, and 19 bases stayed unmatched. Germline V gives CDR1 SGDLS, CDR2 YYNGEE. This CDR3 is 18 amino acids long.

The chain combines TRBV19 with TRBJ2-1; 10 nucleotides line up with TRBD2. This CDR3 has 17 residues. The V segment lost 3 bases and the J segment 0 bases; nucleotides outside the gene matches: 5. CDR1 and CDR2 from the germline V gene are LNHDA and SQIVND (reference sequence). The CDR3 sequence: CASSMWSSGSSYNEQFF. The CDR3 DNA reads as TGTGCCAGTAGTATGTGGTCTAGCGGGAGCTCCTACAATGAGCAGTTCTTC.

The rearrangement joins TRBV27 to TRBJ2-2, with a tentative D call TRBD1 (6 bases). V was clipped by 6 bases and J by 6 bases, with 11 bases between them. Germline loops: CDR1 MNHEY, CDR2 SMNVEV (reference sequence). CDR3 length: 13 residues. The CDR3 DNA is TGTGCCAGCAGACATAAGGGGGCCGGGGAGCTGTTTTTT. This sequence encodes CASRHKGAGELFF.

The rearrangement links TRBV29-1 to TRBJ2-5; TRBD2 aligns across 12 bases. Germline values: CDR1 SQVTM, CDR2 ANQGSEA. V lost 1 base and J lost 4; bases outside the gene matches: 4. This CDR3 is 15 amino acids long. The CDR3, as DNA: TGCAGCGTTGAAGGGTCACTAGCGGGAGGAGAGACCCAGTACTTC. Encoded protein: CSVEGSLAGGETQYF.

In regard to this clone: A much bigger clone sits one base away, suggesting this may be a read error. Other DNA sequences of this sample code for an identical CDR3. V and J are TRBV5-6 and TRBJ2-3; the D is unclear. The CDR3 covers 12 residues. Germline values: CDR1 SGHDT, CDR2 YYEEEE. Trimming left V 4 bases short and J 1 base short, with 4 bases between. The CDR3 sequence: CASSPGTDTQYF. CDR3 sequence (DNA): TGTGCCAGCAGCCCCGGCACAGATACGCAGTATTTT.

This clone was counted a single time. The chain carries TRBV1 and TRBJ2-3; the DNA was not compared with TRBD2, the D call given in the table. TRBV1 is annotated as a pseudogene. This CDR3 contains 15 residues. The CDR3 DNA reads as TGCACCAGCAGCCCTAGCTACGTCGGCACAGATACGCAGTATTTT. It encodes CTSSPSYVGTDTQYF.

V usage is TRBV27 and J usage is TRBJ2-1; 11 bases fit TRBD1. Germline CDR1 is MNHEY and CDR2 is SMNVEV (reference sequence). V lost 6 bases to trimming and J lost 7 bases; unmatched junction nucleotides: 14. The CDR3 sequence is 17 residues long. The CDR3 reads CASRIPPDRGRGNEQFF. The CDR3 DNA reads as TGTGCCAGCAGGATCCCCCCGGACAGGGGGCGCGGAAATGAGCAGTTCTTC.

This chain links TRBV19 with TRBJ1-5; possibly TRBD1 for D (5 bases). Trimming left V 1 base short and J 6 bases short, with 16 bases between. The length of the CDR3 is 16 residues. CDR1 LNHDA and CDR2 SQIVND come from the germline V gene (reference sequence). CDR3 sequence (DNA): TGTGCCAGTAGTATAGCCACCAGGGCCGGGGGTCAGCCCCAGCATTTT. Translated, it gives CASSIATRAGGQPQHF.

This clone was picked up one time. The chain has TRBV15 and TRBJ2-3; 7 nucleotides align to TRBD1. The CDR3 covers 18 residues. The germline CDR1 and CDR2 sequences are LNHNV and YYDKDF (reference sequence). Trimming took 0 bases from V and 2 from J; bases not matched to a gene: 11. The CDR3 region is CATSRDMLDRLFTDTQYF. CDR3 bases: TGTGCCACCAGCAGAGATATGTTGGACAGGTTATTCACAGATACGCAGTATTTT.

The V gene is TRBV9, the J gene TRBJ2-1; no definite D call. Per the germline V gene, CDR1 is SGDLS and CDR2 is YYNGEE. The CDR3 is made up of 15 amino acids. V was clipped by 0 bases and J by 5 bases, with 12 bases between them. The CDR3 DNA reads as TGTGCCAGCAGCGTAGAACTCGACCAAAACAATGAGCAGTTCTTC. It translates to CASSVELDQNNEQFF.

As regards this clone: Other nucleotide sequences in the sample specify the same CDR3. The rearrangement joins TRBV7-9 to TRBJ2-7, with D uncertain. This CDR3 contains 12 residues. CDR1 and CDR2 from the germline V gene are SEHNR and FQNEAQ (reference sequence). V was clipped by 5 bases and J by 0 bases, with 5 bases between them. The CDR3 spells CASSPSSYEQYF. Written as DNA, the CDR3 is TGTGCCAGCAGCCCTAGCTCCTACGAGCAGTACTTC. Combining the CDR3 with reference TRBV7-9 and TRBJ2-7 gives the whole variable domain DTGVSQNPRHKITKRGQNVTFRCDPISEHNRLYWYRQTLGQGPEFLTYFQNEAQLEKSRLLSDRFSAERPKGSFSTLEIQRTEQGDSAMYLCASSPSSYEQYFGPGTRLTVT.

This chain connects TRBV19 to TRBJ2-3; 11 positions agree with TRBD1. Trimming removed 7 bases from V and 4 bases from J; junction bases left unmatched: 13. CDR1 is LNHDA, CDR2 SQIVND, per germline (reference sequence). This CDR3 comprises 17 residues. Written as DNA, the CDR3 is TGTGCCAGTACCATCAATCCCCCGGGACAGGGGGCAGATACGCAGTATTTT. Translating gives CASTINPPGQGADTQYF. The whole variable domain, remainder taken from reference TRBV19 and TRBJ2-3, is DGGITQSPKYLFRKEGQNVTLSCEQNLNHDAMYWYRQDPGQGLRLIYYSQIVNDFQKGDIAEGYSVSREKKESFPLTVTSAQKNPTAFYLCASTINPPGQGADTQYFGPGTRLTVL.

The V and J genes are TRBV7-9 and TRBJ2-7; a weak D match, TRBD1 (5 bases). The germline gives CDR1 SEHNR, CDR2 FQNEAQ (reference sequence). Between the trimmed V and J ends, which lost 4 bases and 0 bases, there was a span of 10 bases. This CDR3 contains 14 residues. This CDR3 reads CASSSGQSSYEQYF. CDR3 DNA sequence: TGTGCCAGCAGCTCTGGACAAAGCTCCTACGAGCAGTACTTC.

This clone has just one count. J is TRBJ2-1 and V is TRBV11-2; D unresolved. CDR3 length: 16 amino acids. The germline V and J ends were trimmed by 6 bases and 0 bases, with 15 bases remaining between them. The V gene's germline CDR1 is SGHAT and CDR2 FQNNGV. Here the CDR3 DNA reads TGTGCCAGCAGGTCGTGGGCGCAAAGCTCCTACAATGAGCAGTTCTTC. Translated: CASRSWAQSSYNEQFF.

The V and J genes are TRBV2 and TRBJ2-2; 11 bases align to TRBD2. There are 16 residues in the CDR3. V trimming: 5 bases; J trimming: 8 bases; junction bases outside the gene matches: 10. Germline CDR1 and CDR2: SNHLY and FYNNEI. CDR3 loop: CASSPGLAVPGGELFF. The DNA for the CDR3 is TGTGCCAGCAGTCCGGGACTAGCGGTCCCAGGGGGGGAGCTGTTTTTT.

The chain joins TRBV29-1 to TRBJ2-1, with 8 positions matching TRBD2. The CDR3 has 14 amino acids. V was pared by 8 bases and J by 0 bases, with 6 bases of the junction left unmatched. The germline V gene encodes CDR1 SQVTM and CDR2 ANQGSEA. CDR3 region: CSLTSVSSYNEQFF. The CDR3 DNA reads as TGCAGCTTGACTAGCGTGAGCTCCTACAATGAGCAGTTCTTC.

The CDR3 sequence: CASSPLHGGERGTEAFF. The CDR3 DNA reads as TGTGCCAGCAGTCCCCTACACGGGGGGGAAAGGGGGACTGAAGCTTTCTTT. The V and J genes are TRBV27 and TRBJ1-1; possibly TRBD1 for D (6 bases). CDR3 length equals 17 residues. Germline assignment: CDR1 MNHEY and CDR2 SMNVEV (reference sequence). V gave up 5 bases and J gave up 5 bases, with 24 bases separating them.

The rearrangement joins TRBV6-5 to TRBJ1-1; weak D call: TRBD1 (5 bases). The CDR3 runs to 15 residues. V lost 2 bases and J 1 base, leaving 11 bases between the germline ends. Germline V gene lookup returns CDR1 MNHEY and CDR2 SVGAGI. CDR3 DNA: TGTGCCAGCAGTTACGGGCCTAGGGGGAACACTGAAGCTTTCTTT. As protein: CASSYGPRGNTEAFF.

The chain has TRBV4-1 and TRBJ1-3, with no clear D. Germline V lookup: CDR1 MGHRA, CDR2 YSYEKL. The CDR3 covers 11 residues. V was cut by 1 base and J by 5 bases, with 0 bases left in between. CDR3 residues: CASSQGNTIYF. Here the CDR3 DNA reads TGCGCCAGCAGCCAAGGAAACACCATATATTTT.

CDR3 in amino acids: CASSSAGNSNQPQHF. The CDR3 DNA sequence: TGTGCCAGCAGCTCGGCCGGGAATAGCAATCAGCCCCAGCATTTT. This chain uses TRBV9 with TRBJ1-5, with no clear D. V was shortened by 4 bases and J by 0 bases, with 11 bases between the two germline ends. This CDR3 has 15 amino acids. Germline CDR1 reads SGDLS; CDR2 reads YYNGEE.

The chain joins TRBV5-1 to TRBJ2-7; TRBD1 is a possible D gene (6 bases). Germline loops: CDR1 SGHRS, CDR2 YFSETQ. The CDR3 has 13 residues. Deletions cut 4 bases from V and 3 bases from J, with 11 bases between. CDR3 sequence: CASSTTGVYEQYF. The CDR3 DNA sequence: TGCGCCAGCAGCACGACAGGAGTCTACGAGCAGTACTTC.